These T cell receptor beta chains were read from a single sample in a study of CD8+CD57+ T cells in acquired aplastic anemia. One entry per CDR3 protein, called by TCRdb with MiXCR from the reads. The repertoire holds approximately 190,000 distinct CDR3 sequences, with 50% to 75% as singletons. The sample taken for sequencing was sorted CD4+, CD8+, or CD8+CD57+ T cells (not recorded which) from PBMCs. The receptors stem from a human donor with severe aplastic anemia or a healthy control (not recorded which). The CDR3 runs from the conserved cysteine through the conserved F or W. Fields, in order: J gene, clone size, D gene, V gene, CDR3 protein, CDR3 DNA. A D gene is named only where the DNA matches it firmly. The listing skips clone size in some rows; elsewhere it reads once, few, many or a size class.

J gene: TRBJ2-5; clone size: once; D gene: .; V gene: TRBV11-3; CDR3 protein: CASSLGYTRTAQYF; CDR3 DNA: TGTGCCAGCAGCTTAGGGTACACCAGGACGGCCCAGTACTTC
J gene: TRBJ2-3; clone size: .; D gene: .; V gene: TRBV7-8; CDR3 protein: CASSFSPSTDTQYF; CDR3 DNA: TGTGCCAGCAGCTTTTCTCCGAGCACAGATACGCAGTATTTT
J gene: TRBJ2-3; clone size: .; D gene: TRBD1; V gene: TRBV15; CDR3 protein: CATSRASGQSGDTQYF; CDR3 DNA: TGTGCCACCAGCAGGGCTTCGGGACAGTCAGGGGATACGCAGTATTTT
J gene: TRBJ2-1; clone size: once; D gene: TRBD2; V gene: TRBV15; CDR3 protein: CATSRGLAGNSYEQFF; CDR3 DNA: TGTGCCACCAGCAGAGGACTAGCGGGGAACTCCTACGAGCAGTTCTTC
J gene: TRBJ1-5; clone size: .; D gene: TRBD1; V gene: TRBV7-9; CDR3 protein: CASSQRTGGNQPQHF; CDR3 DNA: TGTGCCAGCAGCCAGAGGACAGGGGGCAATCAGCCCCAGCATTTT
J gene: TRBJ2-7; clone size: .; D gene: .; V gene: TRBV25-1; CDR3 protein: CASSVSLGRYEQYF; CDR3 DNA: TGTGCCAGCAGTGTATCCCTGGGACGTTACGAGCAGTACTTC
J gene: TRBJ2-2; clone size: many; D gene: TRBD1; V gene: TRBV27; CDR3 protein: CASSGTGANTGELFF; CDR3 DNA: TGTGCCAGCAGCGGGACAGGGGCGAACACCGGGGAGCTGTTTTTT
J gene: TRBJ1-6; clone size: .; D gene: .; V gene: TRBV7-3; CDR3 protein: CASSRQQERGNSPLHF; CDR3 DNA: TGTGCCAGCAGCAGACAGCAGGAGCGGGGTAATTCACCCCTCCACTTT
J gene: TRBJ1-5; clone size: .; D gene: .; V gene: TRBV5-8; CDR3 protein: CASSPLERQPQHF; CDR3 DNA: TGTGCCAGCAGCCCCCTTGAGAGACAGCCCCAGCATTTT
J gene: TRBJ1-1; clone size: few; D gene: TRBD1; V gene: TRBV19; CDR3 protein: CASRGTGVTEAFF; CDR3 DNA: TGTGCCAGTAGGGGAACAGGGGTGACTGAAGCTTTCTTT
J gene: TRBJ2-2; clone size: few; D gene: .; V gene: TRBV7-2; CDR3 protein: CASSPLPGEGGELFF; CDR3 DNA: TGTGCCAGCAGCCCTCTACCTGGGGAAGGAGGGGAGCTGTTTTTT
J gene: TRBJ2-5; clone size: .; D gene: TRBD2; V gene: TRBV11-2; CDR3 protein: CASSSTSRETQYF; CDR3 DNA: TGTGCCAGCAGCTCGACTAGCAGAGAGACCCAGTACTTC
J gene: TRBJ2-1; clone size: .; D gene: .; V gene: TRBV7-9; CDR3 protein: CATLMSANEQFF; CDR3 DNA: TGTGCCACCCTCATGAGCGCGAATGAGCAGTTCTTC
J gene: TRBJ2-7; clone size: .; D gene: TRBD2; V gene: TRBV7-2; CDR3 protein: CASSLDPSGSYEQYF; CDR3 DNA: TGTGCCAGCAGCTTAGATCCTAGCGGGAGCTACGAGCAGTACTTC